This entry lists 18 T cell receptor beta chains sequenced from one sample in a study of cytomegalovirus exposure and HLA in healthy donors (dated by TCRdb to 2017 to 2019). Library construction relied on the immunoSEQ multiplex PCR assay. For the multiplex PCR, a mixture combining 60 forward primers for TCR Vbeta segments and 13 reverse primers for TCR Jbeta segments was used. TCRdb limited this immuneACCESS table to in-frame rearrangements with V and J called. A share of clones is missing; checked studies link under half to unresolved V genes, and the rest is unexplained. This sample gives around 99,000 clones in total; around 80% of them show up just once. The top ten clones comprise approximately 2.4% of the sample. The sample comprised PBMCs. The receptors were gathered from a man aged 25-45 years in good health and CMV-seropositive.

The chain's CDR3 is CASSPNTGYNSPLHF. In DNA form, the CDR3 reads TGTGCCAGCAGCCCCAATACAGGATATAATTCACCCCTCCACTTT. The J gene is TRBJ1-6, the V gene TRBV7-8; possible D gene TRBD1, 5 bases. Germline V gene data show CDR1 as SGHVS and CDR2 as FQNEAQ. The CDR3 spans 15 residues. The V and J ends lost 5 bases and 4 bases respectively, with 12 bases between them. The full variable domain, its missing parts supplied by reference TRBV7-8 and TRBJ1-6, is GAGVSQSPRYKVAKRGQDVALRCDPISGHVSLFWYQQALGQGPEFLTYFQNEAQLDKSGLPSDRFFAERPEGSVSTLKIQRTQQEDSAVYLCASSPNTGYNSPLHFGNGTRLTVT.

The rearrangement links TRBV4-1 to TRBJ1-3; D is ambiguous. Trimming removed 4 bases from V and 4 bases from J, with 5 bases in between. The CDR3 is 12 residues long. Germline CDR1 reads MGHRA; CDR2 reads YSYEKL. The CDR3 nucleotides are TGCGCCAGCAGCCTTGGCGGAAACACCATATATTTT. It codes for CASSLGGNTIYF.

This clone was seen just once. The chain carries TRBV19 and TRBJ1-5; 7 positions match TRBD1. The CDR3 totals 14 residues. Germline assignment: CDR1 LNHDA and CDR2 SQIVND (reference sequence). Trimming removed 6 bases from V and 6 bases from J; junction bases left unmatched: 8. CDR3 DNA: TGTGCCAGTAGACACACCGGGACAGCTCAGCCCCAGCATTTT. Protein product: CASRHTGTAQPQHF.

This clone has just a few counts. An end of the junction does not agree with germline; a read error may underlie this. V usage is TRBV4-1 and J usage is TRBJ2-6; TRBD1 aligns across 7 bases. This CDR3 is built from 16 residues. The germline CDR1 and CDR2 sequences are MGHRA and YSYEKL. CDR3 sequence: CASSQLQGSGANGLTF. CDR3 in DNA: TGCGCCAGCAGCCAACTACAGGGGTCCGGGGCCAACGGCCTGACTTTC.

In DNA, the CDR3 is TGCGCCAGCAGCTTGGGGGGGCTATCTGACACCGGGGAGCTGTTTTTT. Residues: CASSLGGLSDTGELFF. The chain joins TRBV5-1 to TRBJ2-2; D possibly corresponds to TRBD1 (6 bases). Germline CDR1 reads SGHRS; CDR2 reads YFSETQ. The CDR3 is made up of 16 amino acids. Deletions cut 0 bases from V and 3 bases from J, with 12 bases between.

The V and J genes are TRBV20-1 and TRBJ1-1, with a possible D match to TRBD1 (5 bases). Trimming took 1 base from V and 7 from J, leaving 7 bases between them. The CDR3 has 11 residues. The V gene's germline CDR1 is DFQATT and CDR2 SNEGSKA (reference sequence). In nucleotides, the CDR3 is TGCAGTGCTAGAGCAGGGATTGAAGCTTTCTTT. Translated, it gives CSARAGIEAFF.

The chain joins TRBV6-5 to TRBJ1-3; D unclear. This CDR3 is 14 amino acids long. The V gene's germline CDR1 is MNHEY and CDR2 SVGAGI. Trimming took 5 bases from V and 0 from J, leaving 8 bases between them. CDR3 sequence (DNA): TGTGCCAGCAGTCCAGGTGACTCTGGAAACACCATATATTTT. It encodes CASSPGDSGNTIYF.

The chain uses TRBV10-2 and TRBJ1-1; 10 bases align to TRBD1. The length of the CDR3 is 13 residues. CDR1 is WSHSY and CDR2 is SAAADI in the germline V gene. V shed 7 bases and J 5 bases; nucleotides not matched to a gene: 4. CDR3 protein: CASIDRGPTEAFF. The CDR3 nucleotides are TGCGCCAGCATCGACAGGGGGCCTACTGAAGCTTTCTTT.

This clone was observed a handful of times. The chain joins TRBV18 to TRBJ2-3; 11 positions agree with TRBD2. CDR1 and CDR2 from the germline V gene are KGHSH and LQKENI. This CDR3 region has 18 residues. The V gene end was trimmed by 8 bases and the J gene end by 2 bases; junction bases not matched to a gene: 15. The DNA of the CDR3 is TGTGCCAGCACGACTAGCGGGGAGCCCCTTCATTTCACAGATACGCAGTATTTT. The encoded protein is CASTTSGEPLHFTDTQYF.

The sample holds one count of this clone. This sequence joins TRBV11-2 and TRBJ2-7; TRBD1 aligns across 9 bases. The CDR3 has 15 residues. Looked up from germline, CDR1 is SGHAT and CDR2 is FQNNGV. V lost 10 bases, J lost 5 bases, and 15 bases stayed unmatched. CDR3 residues: CATFGGSTGGDEQYF. The CDR3 region has the DNA TGTGCCACGTTCGGTGGGTCGACAGGGGGGGACGAGCAGTACTTC.

The V gene is TRBV5-4, the J gene TRBJ2-5; possibly TRBD1 for D (5 bases). The DNA matches TRBJ2-7 better at its end, which makes the J call doubtful. Germline-derived CDR1 and CDR2 are SGHNT and YYREEE (reference sequence). This CDR3 is 15 amino acids long. CDR3 in DNA: TGTGCCAGCAGCACACTTTTGACAGCCTCCTACGAGCAGTACTTC. Amino acid sequence: CASSTLLTASYEQYF.

With respect to this clone: Germline is not matched at one junction end, which may reflect a read error. V and J are TRBV7-9 and TRBJ1-2; D unclear. The V gene's germline CDR1 is SEHNR and CDR2 FQNEAQ (reference sequence). CDR3 size: 13 residues. CDR3 residues: CSSSLADRSGYTF. The DNA of the CDR3 is TGTTCCAGCAGCTTAGCGGATCGTAGCGGCTACACCTTC.

The chain combines TRBV27 with TRBJ1-2; a weak D match, TRBD1 (5 bases). Trimming removed 4 bases from V and 5 bases from J, with 11 bases in between. Germline V CDR1 and CDR2: MNHEY, SMNVEV (reference sequence). The CDR3 spans 13 residues. This CDR3 is CASSSHRSYGYTF. CDR3 nucleotide sequence: TGTGCCAGCAGTTCTCACAGGTCTTATGGCTACACCTTC.

The rearrangement uses TRBV7-2 and TRBJ1-4; tentatively, D is TRBD1 (6 bases). The CDR3 contains 16 residues. CDR1 and CDR2 from the germline V gene are SGHTA and FQGNSA. V lost 0 bases and J lost 8, with 16 bases in between. The CDR3 nucleotides are TGTGCCAGCAGCTTAGCACCAGACAGGCGCATCGAAAAACTGTTTTTT. The encoded protein is CASSLAPDRRIEKLFF. The full variable domain, with the rest looked up from reference TRBV7-2 and TRBJ1-4, is GAGVSQSPSNKVTEKGKDVELRCDPISGHTALYWYRQSLGQGLEFLIYFQGNSAPDKSGLPSDRFSAERTGGSVSTLTIQRTQQEDSAVYLCASSLAPDRRIEKLFFGSGTQLSVL.

The chain recombines TRBV27 with TRBJ2-2; 10 positions agree with TRBD1. The CDR3 has 17 amino acids. The V gene end was trimmed by 7 bases and the J gene end by 7 bases; junction bases not matched to a gene: 15. Germline V CDR1 and CDR2: MNHEY, SMNVEV (reference sequence). The CDR3 region is CASTVLGGTGAGGELFF. The CDR3 region has the DNA TGTGCCAGCACCGTTTTGGGAGGGACAGGGGCGGGCGGGGAGCTGTTTTTT.

Only one count was recorded for this clone. This chain joins TRBV6-6 and TRBJ2-5, with D possibly TRBD2 on 5 matching bases. CDR1 and CDR2 from the germline V gene are MNHNY and SVGAGI (reference sequence). There are 13 residues in the CDR3. The ends were cut back, 6 bases at V and 1 base at J, with 9 bases in the middle. CDR3 amino acids: CASSLRGQETQYF. CDR3 DNA: TGTGCCAGCAGCCTCCGGGGCCAAGAGACCCAGTACTTC.

J is TRBJ2-7 and V is TRBV6-1; a possible D gene is TRBD1 (7 bases). Deletions cut 11 bases from V and 5 bases from J, with 16 bases between. This CDR3 contains 12 residues. In germline, CDR1 is MNHNS, CDR2 SASEGT. The CDR3 loop is CAGRTGGDEQYF. CDR3 sequence (DNA): TGTGCCGGACGGACAGGAGGGGACGAGCAGTACTTC.

The V call is TRBV7-3, the J call TRBJ2-3; D possibly corresponds to TRBD2 (5 bases). V was shortened by 2 bases and J by 5 bases, with 14 bases between the two germline ends. The CDR3 has 15 residues. The germline V gene has CDR1 SGHTA and CDR2 FQGTGA. The CDR3, as DNA: TGTGCCAGCAGCTTAGTAGGGAGCCAAAGAGATACGCAGTATTTT. Amino acids: CASSLVGSQRDTQYF.